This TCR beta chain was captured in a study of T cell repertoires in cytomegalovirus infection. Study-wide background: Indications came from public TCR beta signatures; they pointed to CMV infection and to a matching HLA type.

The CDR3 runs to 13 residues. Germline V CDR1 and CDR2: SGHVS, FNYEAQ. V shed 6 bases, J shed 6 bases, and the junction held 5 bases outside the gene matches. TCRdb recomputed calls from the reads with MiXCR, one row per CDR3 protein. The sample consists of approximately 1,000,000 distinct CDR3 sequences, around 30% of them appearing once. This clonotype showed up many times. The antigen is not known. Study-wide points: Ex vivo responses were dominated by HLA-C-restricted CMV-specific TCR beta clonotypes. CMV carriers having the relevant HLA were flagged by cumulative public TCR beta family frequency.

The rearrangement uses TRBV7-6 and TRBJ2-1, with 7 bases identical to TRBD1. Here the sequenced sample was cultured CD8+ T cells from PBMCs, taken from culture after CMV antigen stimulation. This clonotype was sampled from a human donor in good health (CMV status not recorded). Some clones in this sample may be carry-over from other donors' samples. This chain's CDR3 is CASRNPGGNEQFF. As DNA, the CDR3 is TGTGCCAGCAGGAACCCAGGGGGCAATGAGCAGTTCTTC.